This passage covers 32 T cell receptor beta chains from one sample sequenced in a study of T-cell memory formation after mild COVID-19. TCRdb reprocessed the 5' RACE reads via MiXCR and lists one record per CDR3 protein. The repertoire has a few hundred thousand distinct CDR3 sequences, over 15% of them found once; the top ten carry roughly a fifth. Source material: PBMCs or a T cell subset sorted from them (not recorded which). The receptors were gathered from a man between 18 and 29 years old who had mild COVID-19 (a few samples of this study predate the infection). Cell type and time point are not known.

The rearrangement joins TRBV2 to TRBJ2-7; D remains ambiguous. CDR1 is SNHLY, CDR2 FYNNEI, per germline. The CDR3 consists of 13 residues. Trimming removed 1 base from V and 2 bases from J, with 6 bases in between. CDR3 nucleotides: TGTGCCAGCAGTGAAGGACCCCCCTACGAGCAGTACTTC. This gives the protein CASSEGPPYEQYF.

There are many counts of this clonotype. The J gene is TRBJ2-7, the V gene TRBV7-9; perhaps TRBD1 as D (7 bases). The V gene lost 6 bases and the J gene lost 5 bases, with 17 bases spanning the gap. The germline V gene has CDR1 SEHNR and CDR2 FQNEAQ (reference sequence). The CDR3 sequence is 14 residues long. This CDR3 is CASSFTGGGHEQYF. CDR3 nucleotides: TGTGCCAGCAGTTTTACAGGAGGGGGCCACGAGCAGTACTTC.

V gene TRBV7-6 combines with J gene TRBJ2-7; D remains unclear. In germline, CDR1 is SGHVS, CDR2 FNYEAQ. The germline V and J ends were trimmed by 1 base and 1 base, with 11 bases remaining between them. This CDR3 comprises 15 residues. The CDR3 reads CASSLEGSGSYEQYF. The CDR3 DNA reads TGTGCCAGCAGCTTAGAAGGTTCCGGTTCCTACGAGCAGTACTTC. Full variable domain (outside the CDR3, taken from reference TRBV7-6 and TRBJ2-7): GAGVSQSPRYKVTKRGQDVALRCDPISGHVSLYWYRQALGQGPEFLTYFNYEAQQDKSGLPNDRFSAERPEGSISTLTIQRTEQRDSAMYRCASSLEGSGSYEQYFGPGTRLTVT.

CDR3 DNA: TGTGCCAGCAGTTTAGGCGACGTCCTGTCGACTAGCGGGGGGGCTCCTAGCACAGATACGCAGTATTTT. This encodes CASSLGDVLSTSGGAPSTDTQYF. The chain carries TRBV12-3 or TRBV12-4 and TRBJ2-3, with 14 bases identical to TRBD2. The CDR3 is 23 residues long. V lost 1 base, J lost 0 bases, and 18 bases stayed unmatched.

The gene calls are TRBV6-5 and TRBJ2-6; D not resolved. There are 16 residues in the CDR3. Trimming removed 7 bases at V and 0 bases at J, with 13 bases between. CDR1 MNHEY and CDR2 SVGAGI come from the germline V gene. The CDR3 coding sequence is TGTGCCAGCACCTTCGGCGTTAGCTCTGGGGCCAACGTCCTGACTTTC. Its protein product is CASTFGVSSGANVLTF.

This clonotype was recorded only once. The chain is built from TRBV5-1 and TRBJ1-4, with 8 nucleotides matching TRBD1. The CDR3 is 13 amino acids. The germline V gene has CDR1 SGHRS and CDR2 YFSETQ. J gave up 5 bases and V 7 bases, and 4 bases lay outside the gene matches. In nucleotides, the CDR3 is TGCGCCAGCGGCAGGACAGGGAATGAAAAACTGTTTTTT. It codes for CASGRTGNEKLFF.

The J gene is TRBJ1-1, the V gene TRBV7-2; no definite D call. The CDR3 extends over 13 amino acids. The germline V gene encodes CDR1 SGHTA and CDR2 FQGNSA. V dropped 4 bases and J dropped 6 bases, with 12 bases sitting between them. CDR3 in amino acids: CASSYIGLPEAFF. The CDR3 DNA sequence: TGTGCCAGCAGCTACATAGGGCTCCCTGAAGCTTTCTTT. The full variable domain, with the rest looked up from reference TRBV7-2 and TRBJ1-1, is GAGVSQSPSNKVTEKGKDVELRCDPISGHTALYWYRQSLGQGLEFLIYFQGNSAPDKSGLPSDRFSAERTGGSVSTLTIQRTQQEDSAVYLCASSYIGLPEAFFGQGTRLTVV.

As DNA, the CDR3 is TGTGCCAGCAGCCCCAGGCCAGGGGGGACCTACGAGCAGTACTTC. It encodes CASSPRPGGTYEQYF. This rearrangement joins TRBV7-9 to TRBJ2-7; a weak D match, TRBD1 (7 bases). CDR1 SEHNR and CDR2 FQNEAQ come from the germline V gene (reference sequence). Trimming left V 5 bases short and J 2 bases short, with 16 bases between. This CDR3 has 15 amino acids. Filled out from reference TRBV7-9 and TRBJ2-7, the complete variable domain reads DTGVSQNPRHKITKRGQNVTFRCDPISEHNRLYWYRQTLGQGPEFLTYFQNEAQLEKSRLLSDRFSAERPKGSFSTLEIQRTEQGDSAMYLCASSPRPGGTYEQYFGPGTRLTVT.

This clonotype was counted many times. The chain has TRBV6-2 or TRBV6-3 and TRBJ1-5, with D hard to call. Trimming shortened V by 5 bases and J by 3 bases, and 14 bases separated the two germline ends. Germline V gives CDR1 MNHEY, CDR2 SVGEGT. The CDR3 has 15 amino acids. The CDR3 nucleotides are TGTGCCAGCAGTGAGCCCCTCTCCTTCAATCAGCCCCAGCATTTT. Protein sequence: CASSEPLSFNQPQHF.

This clonotype was seen a few times. The CDR3 region has the DNA TGTGCCAGCAGGGAGGCGGGAAGCACAGATACGCAGTATTTT. Translated, it gives CASREAGSTDTQYF. This chain joins TRBV7-2 and TRBJ2-3; a possible D gene is TRBD2 (6 bases). Deletions cut 6 bases from V and 0 bases from J, with 10 bases between. The CDR3 is 14 residues long. Germline CDR1 is SGHTA and CDR2 is FQGNSA.

The chain's CDR3 is CASTRRGLNTGELFF. The CDR3, as DNA: TGTGCCAGCACCAGGCGGGGTTTGAACACCGGGGAGCTGTTTTTT. V gene TRBV11-2 combines with J gene TRBJ2-2, with a weak D call TRBD2 (6 bases). Germline values: CDR1 SGHAT, CDR2 FQNNGV. The CDR3 is made up of 15 amino acids. V lost 7 bases to trimming and J lost 1 base, with 13 bases between them.

This clonotype was counted ten times or more. The chain has TRBV25-1 and TRBJ2-3; D gene uncertain. CDR3 length equals 15 residues. The ends were cut back, 1 base at V and 2 bases at J, with 10 bases in the middle. CDR1 is MGHDK, CDR2 SYGVNS, per germline. The CDR3 reads CASSELAGYTDTQYF. Here the CDR3 DNA reads TGTGCCAGCAGTGAATTGGCAGGCTACACAGATACGCAGTATTTT.

This clonotype was counted a few times. The chain carries TRBV4-3 and TRBJ1-2; a weak D match, TRBD1 (5 bases). Germline V gene lookup returns CDR1 LGHNA and CDR2 YSLEER. There are 15 residues in the CDR3. Trimming shortened V by 3 bases and J by 8 bases, and 19 bases separated the two germline ends. Here the CDR3 DNA reads TGCGCCAGCAGCCAGGCTCGGTCGGGGCCATGGGGCTACACCTTC. Translated: CASSQARSGPWGYTF.

Written as DNA, the CDR3 is TGTGCCAGCAGCCGGGCTTCGGGTCAGCCCCAGCATTTT. Translating gives CASSRASGQPQHF. V gene TRBV12-3 or TRBV12-4 combines with J gene TRBJ1-5; D gene ambiguous. Trimming left V 6 bases short and J 6 bases short, with 12 bases between. The CDR3 extends over 13 amino acids.

The gene calls are TRBV2 and TRBJ2-7; 7 nucleotides agree with TRBD1. Germline assignment: CDR1 SNHLY and CDR2 FYNNEI. The J segment lost 0 bases and the V segment lost 8 bases, leaving 7 bases of the junction unmatched. This CDR3 is built from 14 residues. In DNA, the CDR3 is TGTGCCAGCGAAGACAGGGTGAACTCCTACGAGCAGTACTTC. It is translated as CASEDRVNSYEQYF.

The genes are TRBV30 and TRBJ2-5; maybe TRBD2 (6 bases). V lost 7 bases, J lost 10 bases, and 16 bases lay in between. This CDR3 spans 11 amino acids. Germline V gene sequence: CDR1 GTSNPN, CDR2 SVGIG (reference sequence). DNA of the CDR3: TGTGCCTCCACGCGGGGCCTGGACCAGTACTTC. It yields the protein CASTRGLDQYF.

This clonotype was recorded a few times. CDR3 sequence reads: CASSPATFSYEQYF. The CDR3, as DNA: TGTGCCAGCAGCCCTGCGACGTTCTCCTACGAGCAGTACTTC. This chain uses TRBV9 with TRBJ2-7, with D unclear. V was trimmed by 4 bases and J by 0 bases, leaving 11 bases between them. The CDR3 has 14 amino acids. Germline V gene data show CDR1 as SGDLS and CDR2 as YYNGEE.

This clonotype was counted only a few times. V usage is TRBV5-1 and J usage is TRBJ2-1; 11 bases map to TRBD1. V was pared by 5 bases and J by 0 bases, with 7 bases of the junction left unmatched. CDR3 length equals 17 residues. The germline CDR1 and CDR2 sequences are SGHRS and YFSETQ. CDR3 protein: CASSLGDRGSSYNEQFF. The CDR3 DNA is TGCGCCAGCAGTCTAGGGGACAGGGGGAGCTCCTACAATGAGCAGTTCTTC.

V gene TRBV11-2 combines with J gene TRBJ1-4; 8 positions match TRBD1. The CDR3 is made up of 14 amino acids. After removal of 7 bases from V and 10 bases from J, the junction contained 11 bases not matched to a gene. The germline CDR1 and CDR2 sequences are SGHAT and FQNNGV. The CDR3 DNA follows: TGTGCCAGCAACCCGGGACAGGTTTTAGGAAAACTGTTTTTT. Protein sequence: CASNPGQVLGKLFF. The complete variable domain, with remaining parts taken from reference TRBV11-2 and TRBJ1-4, reads EAGVAQSPRYKIIEKRQSVAFWCNPISGHATLYWYQQILGQGPKLLIQFQNNGVVDDSQLPKDRFSAERLKGVDSTLKIQPAKLEDSAVYLCASNPGQVLGKLFFGSGTQLSVL.

This chain connects TRBV28 to TRBJ2-1; 10 positions agree with TRBD1. The CDR3 spans 15 residues. Germline CDR1 MDHEN, CDR2 SYDVKM. J gave up 6 bases and V 4 bases, and 6 bases lay outside the gene matches. As DNA, the CDR3 is TGTGCCAGCAGTTCCTGGACAGGGGGTTTCAATGAGCAGTTCTTC. It codes for CASSSWTGGFNEQFF.

This clonotype was counted only a few times. The chain has TRBV5-1 and TRBJ2-5; 8 bases align to TRBD1. The CDR3 runs to 14 residues. The V segment lost 4 bases and the J segment 7 bases; nucleotides outside the gene matches: 9. The germline V gene encodes CDR1 SGHRS and CDR2 YFSETQ. CDR3 bases: TGCGCCAGCAGCCAGGGACAGGCTGAAGGGACCCAGTACTTC. It is translated as CASSQGQAEGTQYF. Based on the CDR3 plus reference TRBV5-1 and TRBJ2-5, the full variable domain is KAGVTQTPRYLIKTRGQQVTLSCSPISGHRSVSWYQQTPGQGLQFLFEYFSETQRNKGNFPGRFSGRQFSNSRSEMNVSTLELGDSALYLCASSQGQAEGTQYFGPGTRLLVL.

J is TRBJ2-1 and V is TRBV7-9; 8 bases fit TRBD2. Germline-derived CDR1 and CDR2 are SEHNR and FQNEAQ (reference sequence). V trimming: 5 bases; J trimming: 5 bases; junction bases outside the gene matches: 14. The CDR3 covers 17 residues. For the CDR3, the DNA is TGTGCCAGCAGCGTATTAGCGGGATTTAAACCTAACAATGAGCAGTTCTTC. Protein product: CASSVLAGFKPNNEQFF.

This clonotype was seen a few times. The rearrangement uses TRBV6-2 or TRBV6-3 and TRBJ1-1; the D gene is possibly TRBD1 (5 bases). The CDR3 runs to 14 residues. V gave up 10 bases and J gave up 0 bases, with 15 bases separating them. Germline-derived CDR1 and CDR2 are MNHEY and SVGEGT. CDR3 region: CAITGWGMNTEAFF. The CDR3 nucleotides are TGTGCCATAACCGGATGGGGGATGAACACTGAAGCTTTCTTT.

The rearrangement joins TRBV6-5 to TRBJ2-5; 7 bases agree with TRBD2. V gave up 6 bases and J gave up 2 bases; unmatched junction bases: 9. Germline CDR1 reads MNHEY; CDR2 reads SVGAGI. The CDR3 sequence is 15 residues long. The CDR3 coding sequence is TGTGCCAGCAGCCCGAAAGGACTAGTTCAAGAGACCCAGTACTTC. Amino acids: CASSPKGLVQETQYF.

The chain joins TRBV6-2 or TRBV6-3 to TRBJ2-2; the match to TRBD1 covers 10 bases. Trimming removed 6 bases from V and 5 bases from J; junction bases left unmatched: 6. The CDR3 is 15 amino acids. Germline V gene sequence: CDR1 MNHEY, CDR2 SVGEGT. The chain's CDR3 is CASRRPGQGTGELFF. CDR3 sequence (DNA): TGTGCCAGCAGACGACCGGGACAGGGGACCGGGGAGCTGTTTTTT.

This clonotype has a handful of counts. The chain is built from TRBV10-3 and TRBJ2-1, with a tentative D call TRBD1 (7 bases). CDR1 and CDR2 from the germline V gene are ENHRY and SYGVKD. The CDR3 is 16 amino acids. The V end lost 8 bases, the J end lost 10 bases, and 27 bases lay between the germline ends. The CDR3 DNA reads as TGTGCCATCTCACCGGTTTGGCGGGACAGTTCCAGAGAGCAGTTCTTC. It specifies CAISPVWRDSSREQFF.

V is TRBV9 and J is TRBJ2-3; TRBD2 might be the D (6 bases). Germline CDR1 and CDR2: SGDLS and YYNGEE. The V end lost 4 bases, the J end lost 6 bases, and 15 bases lay between the germline ends. The CDR3 runs to 14 residues. Written as DNA, the CDR3 is TGTGCCAGCAGCTATCGGGGGTCAGGGGATACGCAGTATTTT. This translates into CASSYRGSGDTQYF.

This clonotype was recorded a few times. This rearrangement joins TRBV20-1 to TRBJ2-5; D gene uncertain. Germline assignment: CDR1 DFQATT and CDR2 SNEGSKA (reference sequence). CDR3 length: 13 amino acids. Trimming left V 3 bases short and J 6 bases short, with 14 bases between. In DNA form, the CDR3 reads TGCAGTGCTAGTCAGAGTGGGCTCCAGACCCAGTACTTC. Its translation: CSASQSGLQTQYF.

In this sample, this clonotype turned up a few times. This chain connects TRBV11-2 to TRBJ2-1, with 7 bases fitting TRBD1. The germline V gene encodes CDR1 SGHAT and CDR2 FQNNGV. The V segment lost 5 bases and the J segment 6 bases; nucleotides outside the gene matches: 13. This CDR3 has 16 residues. The CDR3, as DNA: TGTGCCAGCAGCGCCAAGACAGGGATCACGGGCAATGAGCAGTTCTTC. Translating gives CASSAKTGITGNEQFF.

This clonotype was found a few times. The junction shows a germline mismatch at one end, possibly a read error. The rearrangement links TRBV5-1 to TRBJ1-2; TRBD1 is a possible D gene (5 bases). The CDR3 sequence is 13 residues long. CDR1 is SGHRS and CDR2 is YFSETQ in the germline V gene. This CDR3 reads CASSSNTEAGPFF. In nucleotides, the CDR3 is TGCGCCAGCAGCTCGAACACTGAGGCAGGGCCCTTCTTC.

The table lists this clonotype with a few counts. The CDR3 DNA reads TGCGCCAGCAGCTTGGGGGTCCGAGGCGAGCAGTACTTC. Translation: CASSLGVRGEQYF. The chain employs TRBV5-1 and TRBJ2-7; unclear D gene. The CDR3 runs 13 residues. Deletions cut 0 bases from V and 6 bases from J, with 10 bases between. Per germline, CDR1 SGHRS and CDR2 YFSETQ.

Only one count was recorded for this clonotype. The rearrangement links TRBV6-5 to TRBJ2-2; D call uncertain. CDR3 length: 10 amino acids. Per the germline V gene, CDR1 is MNHEY and CDR2 is SVGAGI. V was trimmed by 11 bases and J by 6 bases, leaving 7 bases between them. DNA of the CDR3: TGTGCCGGCCAACCCGGGGAGCTGTTTTTT. It is translated as CAGQPGELFF.